One and the same sample provided the 17 T cell receptor beta chains below, sequenced in a study of cytomegalovirus exposure and HLA in healthy donors. Both 60 Vbeta primers and 13 Jbeta primers went into the PCR. The repertoire was sequenced with immunoSEQ multiplex PCR; TCRdb's copy has only in-frame clones and lacks some. The sample contains over 200,000 clones, 82% of which appear only once. Sequencing was done on a sample of PBMCs. All receptors come from a man aged 35 to 55 in good health and CMV-seropositive.

The chain combines TRBV5-8 with TRBJ2-2; D might be TRBD2 (5 bases). The V gene lost 7 bases and the J gene lost 1 base, with 17 bases spanning the gap. The germline V gene has CDR1 SGHTS and CDR2 YDEGEE. CDR3 length: 16 amino acids. The CDR3 is CASWSQRAMNTGELFF. The CDR3 bases are TGTGCCAGCTGGTCTCAGAGGGCAATGAACACCGGGGAGCTGTTTTTT.

The J gene is TRBJ2-2, the V gene TRBV6-4, with TRBD2 matching 11 bases. J lost 6 bases, V lost 6 bases, and 6 bases had no gene match. Germline CDR1 is MRHNA and CDR2 is SNTAGT. The CDR3 runs to 15 residues. The CDR3 nucleotides read TGTGCCAGCAGCGCACTAGCGGGAGCGGCCGGGGAGCTGTTTTTT. This gives the protein CASSALAGAAGELFF.

The chain recombines TRBV9 with TRBJ2-7; 7 bases line up with TRBD1. The CDR3 extends over 15 amino acids. Losses at the gene ends were 0 bases for V and 5 bases for J; bases not matched to a gene: 8. Germline CDR1 SGDLS, CDR2 YYNGEE. CDR3 DNA: TGTGCCAGCAGCGTAGGCCCGGGACAGCAGAACGAGCAGTACTTC. Translated: CASSVGPGQQNEQYF. The entire variable domain, with the rest obtained from reference TRBV9 and TRBJ2-7, is as follows: DSGVTQTPKHLITATGQRVTLRCSPRSGDLSVYWYQQSLDQGLQFLIQYYNGEERAKGNILERFSAQQFPDLHSELNLSSLELGDSALYFCASSVGPGQQNEQYFGPGTRLTVT.

The J gene is TRBJ2-5, the V gene TRBV9; tentatively, D is TRBD2 (5 bases). The V end was cut by 3 bases, the J end by 5 bases, with 17 bases between. CDR1 and CDR2 from the germline V gene are SGDLS and YYNGEE. The CDR3 sequence is 15 residues long. As DNA, the CDR3 is TGTGCCAGCAGCGCCCCTTCGGGGATGCGGGAGACCCAGTACTTC. Translation gives CASSAPSGMRETQYF.

The CDR3 sequence: CASSLEDRATYEQYF. CDR3 nucleotide sequence: TGTGCCAGCAGCTTGGAAGACAGGGCAACCTACGAGCAGTACTTC. This chain uses TRBV5-5 with TRBJ2-7; 7 nucleotides line up with TRBD1. The germline CDR1 and CDR2 sequences are SGHKS and YYEKEE (reference sequence). Trimming cost V 0 bases and J 2 bases; bases outside gene matches: 5. The CDR3 contains 15 residues.

The chain carries TRBV7-8 and TRBJ2-7; possibly TRBD1 for D (5 bases). CDR3 size: 14 residues. CDR1 is SGHVS and CDR2 is FQNEAQ in the germline V gene. V lost 5 bases, J lost 3 bases, and 14 bases lay in between. CDR3 in DNA: TGTGCCAGCAGCGGTTCCAAGGACATCTACGAGCAGTACTTC. It translates to CASSGSKDIYEQYF.

V is TRBV5-1 and J is TRBJ1-3; tentatively, D is TRBD1 (6 bases). Trimming took 4 bases from V and 0 from J, leaving 14 bases between them. This CDR3 spans 16 amino acids. Germline V gene data show CDR1 as SGHRS and CDR2 as YFSETQ. CDR3 sequence (DNA): TGCGCCAGCAGCCTTACGGCGGGGGCCTCTGGAAACACCATATATTTT. This codes for CASSLTAGASGNTIYF.

The chain joins TRBV19 to TRBJ1-2; the D gene is possibly TRBD1 (6 bases). In germline, CDR1 is LNHDA, CDR2 SQIVND (reference sequence). The CDR3 runs 11 residues. The V end was cut by 7 bases, the J end by 6 bases, with 9 bases between. DNA of the CDR3: TGTGCCAGTACGGGGGGGCATGGCTACACCTTC. It is translated as CASTGGHGYTF. Together with reference TRBV19 and TRBJ1-2, the CDR3 gives the full variable domain: DGGITQSPKYLFRKEGQNVTLSCEQNLNHDAMYWYRQDPGQGLRLIYYSQIVNDFQKGDIAEGYSVSREKKESFPLTVTSAQKNPTAFYLCASTGGHGYTFGSGTRLTVV.

The rearrangement links TRBV25-1 to TRBJ2-1, with 10 bases matching TRBD2. Germline V gene sequence: CDR1 MGHDK, CDR2 SYGVNS. Germline trimming cut 5 bases from V and 4 bases from J; bases unmatched to any gene: 2. The CDR3 is made up of 14 amino acids. The CDR3 loop reads CASSSGRAYNEQFF. DNA of the CDR3: TGTGCCAGCAGTAGCGGGAGGGCGTACAATGAGCAGTTCTTC.

The chain recombines TRBV19 with TRBJ1-1; 9 bases align to TRBD1. The CDR3 sequence is 13 residues long. Germline assignment: CDR1 LNHDA and CDR2 SQIVND (reference sequence). Trimming cost V 11 bases and J 0 bases; bases outside gene matches: 4. The CDR3 bases are TGTGCCGGCCGGGACAGGGTGAACACTGAAGCTTTCTTT. Its protein is CAGRDRVNTEAFF.

V and J are TRBV7-6 and TRBJ2-1; TRBD2 agrees at 7 bases. Germline CDR1 reads SGHVS; CDR2 reads FNYEAQ. Trimming cost V 3 bases and J 5 bases; bases outside gene matches: 7. This CDR3 has 15 amino acids. The chain's CDR3 is CASSFLLANNNEQFF. CDR3 coding DNA: TGTGCCAGCAGCTTCCTACTAGCGAACAACAATGAGCAGTTCTTC.

This clone was detected once. The J gene is TRBJ2-7, the V gene TRBV5-1; 8 bases are shared with TRBD1. The CDR3 runs to 16 residues. Germline V gives CDR1 SGHRS, CDR2 YFSETQ. V lost 0 bases, J lost 1 base, and 6 bases stayed unmatched. CDR3 in DNA: TGCGCCAGCAGCTTGGGGCAGGGGGCTTCATCCTACGAGCAGTACTTC. Translated, it gives CASSLGQGASSYEQYF.

The sample holds one count of this clone. This rearrangement joins TRBV19 to TRBJ1-1; 7 bases agree with TRBD1. CDR1 and CDR2 (germline): LNHDA, SQIVND (reference sequence). Trimming removed 10 bases from V and 5 bases from J; junction bases left unmatched: 7. The CDR3 sequence is 12 residues long. CDR3 protein: CATGQRFTEAFF. For the CDR3, the DNA is TGTGCCACGGGACAGAGATTTACTGAAGCTTTCTTT.

This clone was picked up one time. This chain uses TRBV19 with TRBJ2-7; no clear D gene. Germline values: CDR1 LNHDA, CDR2 SQIVND (reference sequence). CDR3 length: 13 residues. V lost 1 base, J lost 4 bases, and 8 bases lay in between. The CDR3 loop reads CASSIGRYYEQYF. Here the CDR3 DNA reads TGTGCCAGTAGTATAGGCAGATATTACGAGCAGTACTTC.

This clone has a handful of counts. The rearrangement uses TRBV5-4 and TRBJ2-5; D is perhaps TRBD1 (6 bases). This CDR3 has 15 amino acids. The V gene's germline CDR1 is SGHNT and CDR2 YYREEE (reference sequence). V was pared by 4 bases and J by 5 bases, with 18 bases between. The CDR3 nucleotides are TGTGCCAGCAGCCCCGACGGCAGGCAGGGGGAGACCCAGTACTTC. Residues: CASSPDGRQGETQYF.

The chain recombines TRBV7-9 with TRBJ2-5; 7 bases are shared with TRBD1. The CDR3 sequence is 14 residues long. The germline V gene encodes CDR1 SEHNR and CDR2 FQNEAQ (reference sequence). The V gene end was trimmed by 4 bases and the J gene end by 2 bases; junction bases not matched to a gene: 4. For the CDR3, the DNA is TGTGCCAGCAGCTATGACAGGGCTCAAGAGACCCAGTACTTC. This translates into CASSYDRAQETQYF.

V usage is TRBV6-5 and J usage is TRBJ2-7, with D possibly being TRBD2 (6 bases). The CDR3 has 15 amino acids. Germline assignment: CDR1 MNHEY and CDR2 SVGAGI. The germline V and J ends were trimmed by 2 bases and 0 bases, with 11 bases remaining between them. In DNA form, the CDR3 reads TGTGCCAGCAGTTACGGTAGCGGAGACTCCTACGAGCAGTACTTC. Translated: CASSYGSGDSYEQYF.